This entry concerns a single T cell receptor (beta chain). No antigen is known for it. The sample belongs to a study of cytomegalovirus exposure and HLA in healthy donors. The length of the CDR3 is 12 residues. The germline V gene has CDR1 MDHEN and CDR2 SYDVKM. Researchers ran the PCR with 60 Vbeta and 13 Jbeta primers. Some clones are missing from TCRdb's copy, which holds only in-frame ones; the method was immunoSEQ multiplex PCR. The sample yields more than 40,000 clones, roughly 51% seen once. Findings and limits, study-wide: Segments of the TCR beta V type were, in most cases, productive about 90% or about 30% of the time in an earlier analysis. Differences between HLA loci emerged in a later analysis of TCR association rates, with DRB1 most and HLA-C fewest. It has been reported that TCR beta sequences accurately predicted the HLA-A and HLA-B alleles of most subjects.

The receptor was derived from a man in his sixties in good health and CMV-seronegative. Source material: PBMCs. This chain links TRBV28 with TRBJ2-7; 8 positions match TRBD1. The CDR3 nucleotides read TGTGTCGTTGACAGGGGATCCTACGAGCAGTACTTC. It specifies CVVDRGSYEQYF.